The T cell receptor beta chain under discussion was sequenced for a study of identical twins. The germline V gene has CDR1 SNHLY and CDR2 FYNNEI. CDR3 length: 11 amino acids. Comments on this clonotype: At one end the junction does not follow the germline gene, possibly because of a read error.

In TCRdb, the 5' RACE reads were re-called with MiXCR into one record per CDR3 protein. The sample consists of approximately 500,000 distinct CDR3 sequences, 20% to 30% of them appearing once. These records were also assigned to another study, of T cells expressing NK-cell markers. From that study: Just one sequenced donor of eight was HCMV-seronegative, while seven were seropositive.

Sequencing was performed on CD4+ T cells sorted from blood. This chain joins TRBV2 and TRBJ2-7, with a weak D call TRBD1 (5 bases). The receptor comes from a woman aged 18-30 years in good health. DNA for the CDR3: TGTGCCAGCAGTGAAGAAGGGGTAGTAAGATTC. Translation gives CASSEEGVVRF.